These 27 T cell receptor beta chains came from one sample sequenced in a study of CD8 T cells in ankylosing spondylitis. One entry per CDR3 protein, called by TCRdb with MiXCR from the 5' RACE reads. The sample has 150,000 to 200,000 distinct CDR3 sequences, around 13% seen once. The sequenced sample was blood, either unsorted or a sorted T cell fraction (not recorded which). These receptors all stem from a male donor with ankylosing spondylitis or in good health (not recorded which).

Only a few counts were recorded for this clonotype. V and J are TRBV20-1 and TRBJ1-2, with unresolved D. Per the germline V gene, CDR1 is DFQATT and CDR2 is SNEGSKA (reference sequence). V lost 5 bases and J lost 4, with 11 bases in between. The CDR3 has 12 residues. In DNA, the CDR3 is TGCAGTGCTCCCCCAGGCGGCTATGGCTACACCTTC. Its translation: CSAPPGGYGYTF.

The chain joins TRBV25-1 to TRBJ2-5; 7 positions match TRBD2. Per germline, CDR1 MGHDK and CDR2 SYGVNS. Trimming removed 9 bases from V and 10 bases from J; junction bases left unmatched: 17. CDR3 length: 14 amino acids. This CDR3 is CASTSPGLGQFQYF. The CDR3 nucleotides are TGTGCCAGTACCTCCCCAGGACTAGGCCAATTCCAGTACTTC.

The V and J genes are TRBV27 and TRBJ2-6; D may be TRBD2 (6 bases). The CDR3 contains 18 residues. The ends were cut back, 8 bases at V and 2 bases at J, with 22 bases in the middle. Germline V gives CDR1 MNHEY, CDR2 SMNVEV (reference sequence). This chain's CDR3 is CASAPLREVSPGANVLTF. Written as DNA, the CDR3 is TGTGCCAGCGCACCCCTCAGGGAGGTCAGTCCTGGGGCCAACGTCCTGACTTTC.

The chain employs TRBV5-4 and TRBJ1-2; D is uncertain. This CDR3 comprises 14 residues. CDR1 is SGHNT, CDR2 YYREEE, per germline (reference sequence). Trimming pared 4 bases from V and 0 bases from J, leaving 10 bases between. CDR3 sequence (DNA): TGTGCCAGCAGCCGTGCGGCCTCTAACTATGGCTACACCTTC. Translating gives CASSRAASNYGYTF.

This chain uses TRBV9 with TRBJ2-7; TRBD2 matches at 7 bases. Germline trimming cut 0 bases from V and 0 bases from J; bases unmatched to any gene: 9. The CDR3 totals 17 residues. CDR1 and CDR2 from the germline V gene are SGDLS and YYNGEE. The CDR3 region is CASSVAEGGRGSYEQYF. The CDR3 coding sequence is TGTGCCAGCAGCGTAGCCGAGGGCGGGAGAGGCTCCTACGAGCAGTACTTC.

About this clonotype itself: At one end the junction does not follow the germline gene, possibly because of a read error. This sequence joins TRBV20-1 and TRBJ2-7, with D perhaps assigned TRBD1 or TRBD2 (6 bases each). The CDR3 covers 13 residues. Germline V gene data show CDR1 as DFQATT and CDR2 as SNEGSKA (reference sequence). CDR3 residues: CSARWGAKYEQHF. The CDR3 nucleotides read TGCAGTGCTAGGTGGGGGGCAAAATACGAGCAGCACTTC.

The chain employs TRBV12-3 or TRBV12-4 and TRBJ2-3; D is ambiguous. This CDR3 has 13 amino acids. Trimming removed 5 bases at V and 4 bases at J, with 10 bases between. For the CDR3, the DNA is TGTGCCAGCAGTCGTTCAGGTTCAGATACGCAGTATTTT. This sequence encodes CASSRSGSDTQYF.

CDR3 in amino acids: CASSPGEGRRTEAFF. Written as DNA, the CDR3 is TGTGCCAGCAGCCCCGGGGAGGGGAGAAGAACTGAAGCTTTCTTT. V is TRBV4-2 and J is TRBJ1-1; tentative D call: TRBD1 (5 bases). The CDR3 runs 15 residues. With 4 bases removed from V and 5 bases from J, the gap between germline ends came to 17 bases. Germline CDR1 LGHNA, CDR2 YNFKEQ.

There are many counts of this clonotype. CDR3 sequence: CASSLSHEQYF. CDR3 DNA sequence: TGCGCCAGCAGCTTGAGCCACGAGCAGTACTTC. The V call is TRBV5-1, the J call TRBJ2-7; D is undetermined. Trimming took 1 base from V and 5 from J, leaving 4 bases between them. The V gene's germline CDR1 is SGHRS and CDR2 YFSETQ. The CDR3 sequence is 11 residues long.

The chain combines TRBV30 with TRBJ2-3; maybe TRBD2 (5 bases). The length of the CDR3 is 14 residues. Deletions cut 4 bases from V and 0 bases from J, with 11 bases between. Germline V gene sequence: CDR1 GTSNPN, CDR2 SVGIG (reference sequence). CDR3 DNA: TGTGCCTGGACAAAAGCGGTTAGCACAGATACGCAGTATTTT. Residues: CAWTKAVSTDTQYF.

This clonotype has a handful of counts. The rearrangement uses TRBV20-1 and TRBJ2-7; the D is unclear. Germline CDR1 and CDR2: DFQATT and SNEGSKA (reference sequence). The CDR3 covers 14 residues. V was clipped by 3 bases and J by 2 bases, with 14 bases between them. The CDR3 sequence: CSASPRTKPYEQYF. In DNA, the CDR3 is TGCAGTGCTAGCCCCCGGACCAAGCCCTACGAGCAGTACTTC.

This clonotype was detected many times. The chain links TRBV5-1 to TRBJ2-7; 10 bases line up with TRBD2. Germline CDR1 SGHRS, CDR2 YFSETQ. V was clipped by 3 bases and J by 5 bases; unmatched bases: 8. The CDR3 has 15 residues. The CDR3, as DNA: TGCGCCAGCAGCTCGCAGCGGGAGGGCCTCGACGAGCAGTACTTC. This codes for CASSSQREGLDEQYF.

V is TRBV11-3 and J is TRBJ2-1; 8 positions agree with TRBD2. In germline, CDR1 is SGHNT, CDR2 YENEEA. The CDR3 contains 15 residues. The trim removed 2 bases at V and 3 bases at J, leaving 3 bases unmatched. The CDR3 reads CASSLRAGDYNEQFF. CDR3 nucleotides: TGTGCCAGCAGCTTAAGAGCGGGGGACTACAATGAGCAGTTCTTC.

This clonotype was recorded many times. The chain has TRBV29-1 and TRBJ2-7; 10 bases match TRBD2. V shed 4 bases and J 4 bases; nucleotides not matched to a gene: 16. Germline V CDR1 and CDR2: SQVTM, ANQGSEA. This CDR3 comprises 17 residues. For the CDR3, the DNA is TGCAGCGTTGTCGGGCTAGCGGGAGCCTCGGTAGGTTACGAGCAGTACTTC. This translates into CSVVGLAGASVGYEQYF.

Here the CDR3 DNA reads TGTGCCAGCAGCCCCGGCAGACTAGCGGGGGCGTCTGAGCAGTTCTTC. Amino acids: CASSPGRLAGASEQFF. The genes are TRBV13 and TRBJ2-1; 12 positions match TRBD2. The germline V gene has CDR1 PRHDT and CDR2 FYEKMQ (reference sequence). CDR3 size: 16 residues. After removal of 5 bases from V and 9 bases from J, the junction contained 11 bases not matched to a gene.

This clonotype was counted ten times or more. CDR3 DNA sequence: TGCGCCAGCAGCCAAATAATCCAGGGATACGAGCAGTACTTC. Translation gives CASSQIIQGYEQYF. The chain combines TRBV4-1 with TRBJ2-7, with D perhaps matching TRBD1 (5 bases). Trimming stripped 2 bases from V and 4 bases from J, with 12 bases between. This CDR3 has 14 residues. In germline, CDR1 is MGHRA, CDR2 YSYEKL.

This clonotype occurred a few times. The chain employs TRBV29-1 and TRBJ2-4, with TRBD2 matching 8 bases. There are 16 residues in the CDR3. Germline lookup yields CDR1 SQVTM and CDR2 ANQGSEA. Unmatched junction bases numbered 6, after V lost 1 base and J lost 1 base. CDR3 bases: TGCAGCGTTGAAGGGGGGGCTAGCGGGGCCAAAAACATTCAGTACTTC. Amino acid sequence: CSVEGGASGAKNIQYF.

This chain's CDR3 is CASSLERGGRAAEQYF. Written as DNA, the CDR3 is TGTGCCAGCAGCTTAGAGCGGGGCGGGAGGGCCGCCGAGCAGTACTTC. The chain couples TRBV11-2 to TRBJ2-7; 9 bases line up with TRBD2. Germline V gives CDR1 SGHAT, CDR2 FQNNGV. The CDR3 is 16 residues long. V gave up 0 bases and J gave up 6 bases; unmatched junction bases: 9.

The chain employs TRBV12-3 or TRBV12-4 and TRBJ2-5; D unclear. This CDR3 has 17 amino acids. V was pared by 3 bases and J by 1 base, with 18 bases between. This CDR3 reads CASSFLPEGRSQETQYF. In DNA form, the CDR3 reads TGTGCCAGCAGTTTCCTCCCGGAAGGCAGGAGCCAAGAGACCCAGTACTTC.

CDR3 amino acids: CSAREAGAYEQYF. CDR3 nucleotide sequence: TGCAGTGCTAGAGAGGCAGGGGCCTACGAGCAGTACTTC. The rearrangement links TRBV20-1 to TRBJ2-7; tentatively, D is TRBD1 (6 bases). V lost 0 bases and J 2 bases, leaving 8 bases between the germline ends. The germline V gene has CDR1 DFQATT and CDR2 SNEGSKA (reference sequence). CDR3 size: 13 residues.

Only a few counts were recorded for this clonotype. The rearrangement uses TRBV12-5 and TRBJ2-5; no firm D call. The V end lost 0 bases, the J end lost 5 bases, and 10 bases lay between the germline ends. This CDR3 has 14 amino acids. Germline V gene lookup returns CDR1 LGHNT and CDR2 FRNRAP. CDR3 in DNA: TGTGCTAGTGGTTTGGTATTTGGGCGGGAGACCCAGTACTTC. Protein sequence: CASGLVFGRETQYF.

This clonotype occurred a few times. The chain combines TRBV10-2 with TRBJ1-1; 8 positions agree with TRBD1. J lost 4 bases, V lost 3 bases, and 1 base had no gene match. The CDR3 runs 13 residues. Germline lookup yields CDR1 WSHSY and CDR2 SAAADI. CDR3 DNA sequence: TGCGCCAGCAGTGACACAGGGGGCACTGAAGCTTTCTTT. Its translation: CASSDTGGTEAFF.

In this sample, this clonotype turned up once. The chain joins TRBV12-3 or TRBV12-4 to TRBJ2-7; no clear D. The CDR3 extends over 14 amino acids. The germline V and J ends were trimmed by 4 bases and 2 bases, with 12 bases remaining between them. CDR3 DNA: TGTGCCAGCAGTTCCCCGACGGACCCCTACGAGCAGTACTTC. It encodes CASSSPTDPYEQYF.

This clonotype has just a few counts. The gene calls are TRBV4-2 and TRBJ1-5; 9 bases are a match to TRBD1. The CDR3 contains 16 residues. CDR1 and CDR2 from the germline V gene are LGHNA and YNFKEQ. Trimming at V came to 4 bases and at J to 1 base, leaving 5 bases not matched to a gene. The CDR3 is CASSPVGTGSNQPQHF. The CDR3 DNA reads TGTGCCAGCAGCCCCGTCGGGACAGGGAGCAATCAGCCCCAGCATTTT.

This rearrangement joins TRBV27 to TRBJ2-7, with a tentative D call TRBD1 (6 bases). Germline assignment: CDR1 MNHEY and CDR2 SMNVEV (reference sequence). The CDR3 covers 13 residues. V lost 4 bases to trimming and J lost 3 bases, with 10 bases between them. This CDR3 is CASSYGTHYEQYF. Here the CDR3 DNA reads TGTGCCAGCAGTTACGGGACACACTACGAGCAGTACTTC.

This clonotype was picked up a small number of times. The rearrangement joins TRBV27 to TRBJ2-3; no clear D gene. Germline values: CDR1 MNHEY, CDR2 SMNVEV (reference sequence). The CDR3 is 11 residues long. Trimming took 6 bases from V and 4 from J, leaving 5 bases between them. The CDR3: CASRKSDTQYF. DNA of the CDR3: TGTGCCAGCAGAAAGTCAGATACGCAGTATTTT.

The genes are TRBV7-6 and TRBJ2-5; 12 nucleotides align to TRBD2. J lost 5 bases, V lost 5 bases, and 6 bases had no gene match. Germline CDR1 reads SGHVS; CDR2 reads FNYEAQ. This CDR3 spans 15 amino acids. The CDR3 DNA reads TGTGCCAGCAGCGGCGAGACTAGCGGGAGTGAGACCCAGTACTTC. This translates into CASSGETSGSETQYF.